This TCR beta chain was obtained from a study of cytomegalovirus exposure and HLA in healthy donors. This CDR3 spans 13 amino acids. CDR1 and CDR2 from the germline V gene are SGHDT and YYEEEE. The V end was cut by 3 bases, the J end by 5 bases, with 12 bases between. The PCR used 60 Vbeta and 13 Jbeta primers. Some clones are missing from TCRdb's copy, which holds only in-frame ones; the method was immunoSEQ multiplex PCR. The sample includes over 40,000 clones, 70% to 80% of them seen just once. The material sequenced was PBMCs. The receptor was isolated from a woman in her thirties or forties in good health and CMV-seropositive. V is TRBV5-6 and J is TRBJ2-7, with a tentative D call TRBD2 (6 bases). The DNA of the CDR3 is TGTGCCAGCAGCTGGGGGACTTTTGACGAGCAGTACTTC. This gives the protein CASSWGTFDEQYF. Complete variable domain (other parts from reference TRBV5-6 and TRBJ2-7): DAGVTQSPTHLIKTRGQQVTLRCSPKSGHDTVSWYQQALGQGPQFIFQYYEEEERQRGNFPDRFSGHQFPNYSSELNVNALLLGDSALYLCASSWGTFDEQYFGPGTRLTVT.